This entry lists 22 T cell receptor beta chains sequenced from one sample in a study of regulatory T cells in long-lasting Graves disease. Building the TCR beta libraries relied on iRepertoire HTBI primers, and CDR3 regions underwent Arm-PCR. TCRdb used MiXCR to reprocess the multiplex PCR reads, holding one entry per CDR3 protein. Of 650,000 to 850,000 distinct CDR3 sequences listed, 25% to 35% are singletons. Time point noted: persistent/refractory GD, antithyroid drugs over 5 years with positive TRAb. RNA extracted from PBMCs served as the sequencing template. The sample was peripheral blood mononuclear cells (PBMCs), taken when the disease was refractory, from a patient treated with antithyroid drugs. These receptors were collected from a female donor with Graves disease.

This clonotype was observed a few times. The chain uses TRBV25-1 and TRBJ2-5; 9 positions agree with TRBD2. CDR1 is MGHDK and CDR2 is SYGVNS in the germline V gene. J lost 5 bases, V lost 6 bases, and 13 bases had no gene match. The CDR3 runs to 16 residues. The CDR3, as DNA: TGTGCCAGCAGCACAGCGCGGCTAGCGGGATCGGAGACCCAGTACTTC. Translation: CASSTARLAGSETQYF.

This clonotype occurred a few times. This chain links TRBV29-1 with TRBJ1-5, with D unclear. The length of the CDR3 is 14 residues. Germline V gene lookup returns CDR1 SQVTM and CDR2 ANQGSEA. With 4 bases removed from V and 1 base from J, the gap between germline ends came to 11 bases. Here the CDR3 reads CSVVGVGSNQPQHF. The CDR3 bases are TGCAGCGTTGTTGGGGTCGGGAGCAATCAGCCCCAGCATTTT.

Note on this clonotype: A single base separates this from a much larger clone, so it may be a read error. The chain couples TRBV28 to TRBJ1-2; D gene ambiguous. Looked up from germline, CDR1 is MDHEN and CDR2 is SYDVKM. The CDR3 runs 15 residues. V lost 4 bases and J lost 0, with 12 bases in between. This CDR3 is CASSSGRSSNYGYTF. The CDR3 bases are TGTGCCAGCAGTTCCGGCAGATCTTCTAACTATGGCTACACCTTC.

V and J are TRBV6-5 and TRBJ1-1; D gene unclear. Germline CDR1 is MNHEY and CDR2 is SVGAGI. The CDR3 is 13 amino acids. Trimming took 4 bases from V and 8 from J, leaving 14 bases between them. CDR3 loop: CASSSRRLWEAFF. The CDR3 region has the DNA TGTGCCAGCAGTTCTAGACGGCTATGGGAAGCTTTCTTT.

This clonotype was observed a handful of times. The gene calls are TRBV6-1 and TRBJ1-3, with no clear D. The CDR3 spans 14 residues. Germline lookup yields CDR1 MNHNS and CDR2 SASEGT. Trimming removed 3 bases at V and 2 bases at J, with 8 bases between. The CDR3 region is CASSDIVTGNTIYF. Here the CDR3 DNA reads TGTGCCAGCAGTGACATTGTAACTGGAAACACCATATATTTT.

The CDR3 is CSVVVSRGVNQPQHF. CDR3 nucleotide sequence: TGCAGCGTTGTTGTATCCAGGGGAGTAAATCAGCCCCAGCATTTT. V gene TRBV29-1 combines with J gene TRBJ1-5; weak D call: TRBD1 (6 bases). V was clipped by 4 bases and J by 4 bases, with 17 bases between them. CDR1 is SQVTM, CDR2 ANQGSEA, per germline. The CDR3 contains 15 residues. The whole variable domain, filled in from reference TRBV29-1 and TRBJ1-5, reads SAVISQKPSRDICQRGTSLTIQCQVDSQVTMMFWYRQQPGQSLTLIATANQGSEATYESGFVIDKFPISRPNLTFSTLTVSNMSPEDSSIYLCSVVVSRGVNQPQHFGDGTRLSIL.

The chain carries TRBV19 and TRBJ2-7, with 10 bases that match TRBD1. The CDR3 loop spans 15 amino acids. Germline V lookup: CDR1 LNHDA, CDR2 SQIVND (reference sequence). V was pared by 4 bases and J by 0 bases, with 3 bases of the junction left unmatched. As DNA, the CDR3 is TGTGCCAGTAGTAGAGGGACAGGGGTCTCCTACGAGCAGTACTTC. This gives the protein CASSRGTGVSYEQYF.

The V and J genes are TRBV29-1 and TRBJ1-2, with TRBD1 matching 7 bases. Germline assignment: CDR1 SQVTM and CDR2 ANQGSEA. The CDR3 spans 11 residues. The trim removed 7 bases at V and 5 bases at J, leaving 4 bases unmatched. CDR3 coding DNA: TGCAGCGGACAGGGAGGATATGGCTACACCTTC. This sequence encodes CSGQGGYGYTF.

CDR3 coding DNA: TGTGCCAGCAGTTCCGGGCCGCCGGTTGGGGCGGAGACCCAGTACTTC. Translating it yields CASSSGPPVGAETQYF. The chain combines TRBV27 with TRBJ2-5, with D possibly matching TRBD1 (5 bases). V lost 4 bases to trimming and J lost 5 bases, with 20 bases between them. The length of the CDR3 is 16 residues. Germline V CDR1 and CDR2: MNHEY, SMNVEV (reference sequence).

This clonotype was detected ten times or more. The J gene is TRBJ2-7, the V gene TRBV6-1; TRBD2 matches at 7 bases. The CDR3 consists of 15 residues. CDR1 is MNHNS and CDR2 is SASEGT in the germline V gene. After removal of 5 bases from V and 5 bases from J, the junction contained 12 bases not matched to a gene. As DNA, the CDR3 is TGTGCCAGCAGTCAATCCCTAGCGGTAGCGGACGAGCAGTACTTC. The encoded protein is CASSQSLAVADEQYF.

This clonotype was recorded a few times. This chain links TRBV11-2 with TRBJ2-1; D is undetermined. This CDR3 has 15 residues. Germline V gene data show CDR1 as SGHAT and CDR2 as FQNNGV. Trimming cost V 1 base and J 6 bases, with 13 bases left between them. The CDR3 protein is CASSLVGSVGNEQFF. The CDR3 region has the DNA TGTGCCAGCAGCTTAGTGGGTTCGGTAGGCAATGAGCAGTTCTTC. Together with reference TRBV11-2 and TRBJ2-1, the CDR3 gives the full variable domain: EAGVAQSPRYKIIEKRQSVAFWCNPISGHATLYWYQQILGQGPKLLIQFQNNGVVDDSQLPKDRFSAERLKGVDSTLKIQPAKLEDSAVYLCASSLVGSVGNEQFFGPGTRLTVL.

This clonotype was detected only a few times. The genes are TRBV6-1 and TRBJ1-4; D call uncertain. Germline assignment: CDR1 MNHNS and CDR2 SASEGT. With 8 bases removed from V and 8 bases from J, the gap between germline ends came to 15 bases. This CDR3 has 13 amino acids. Here the CDR3 DNA reads TGTGCCAGCCAACAGTGGTTCCGCGAAAAACTGTTTTTT. Amino acids: CASQQWFREKLFF.

A few counts support this clonotype. The chain uses TRBV7-3 and TRBJ1-2; TRBD1 matches 9 bases. V dropped 1 base and J dropped 8; count of bases not matched to a gene: 5. Germline loops: CDR1 SGHTA, CDR2 FQGTGA. CDR3 length: 14 amino acids. DNA for the CDR3: TGTGCCAGCAGCTTAAATGCGGACAGGGGCGGCTACACCTTC. This codes for CASSLNADRGGYTF.

The V and J genes are TRBV27 and TRBJ1-3, with D unclear. There are 13 residues in the CDR3. Trimming stripped 7 bases from V and 0 bases from J, with 7 bases between. CDR1 MNHEY and CDR2 SMNVEV come from the germline V gene (reference sequence). CDR3 protein: CASIQNSGNTIYF. CDR3 DNA: TGTGCCAGCATCCAGAACTCTGGAAACACCATATATTTT.

A few counts support this clonotype. The chain employs TRBV6-1 and TRBJ1-2; D not certain. The CDR3 contains 13 residues. The V and J ends lost 6 bases and 4 bases respectively, with 12 bases between them. From germline, CDR1 is MNHNS and CDR2 SASEGT. The CDR3 DNA reads TGTGCCAGCAGACCCCGGGTGGGCTATGGCTACACCTTC. Translation gives CASRPRVGYGYTF.

This clonotype was picked up a small number of times. The V gene is TRBV30, the J gene TRBJ1-1; D ambiguous. This CDR3 region has 12 residues. Germline assignment: CDR1 GTSNPN and CDR2 SVGIG (reference sequence). V lost 3 bases, J lost 5 bases, and 10 bases lay in between. The CDR3 DNA reads TGTGCCTGGAGGTCGGAGAGGACTGAAGCTTTCTTT. Protein: CAWRSERTEAFF.

The rearrangement joins TRBV5-1 to TRBJ2-7, with 14 bases identical to TRBD2. The CDR3 runs to 16 residues. V trimming: 4 bases; J trimming: 6 bases; junction bases outside the gene matches: 9. Germline CDR1 reads SGHRS; CDR2 reads YFSETQ. The CDR3 is CASSGPGLAGVGEQYF. The CDR3 coding sequence is TGCGCCAGCAGCGGCCCGGGACTAGCGGGAGTAGGCGAGCAGTACTTC. Using reference TRBV5-1 and TRBJ2-7 for the parts outside the CDR3, the full variable domain is KAGVTQTPRYLIKTRGQQVTLSCSPISGHRSVSWYQQTPGQGLQFLFEYFSETQRNKGNFPGRFSGRQFSNSRSEMNVSTLELGDSALYLCASSGPGLAGVGEQYFGPGTRLTVT.

The rearrangement links TRBV2 to TRBJ2-1; 13 nucleotides align to TRBD2. Germline V lookup: CDR1 SNHLY, CDR2 FYNNEI. This CDR3 has 17 amino acids. The J segment lost 9 bases and the V segment lost 5 bases, leaving 13 bases of the junction unmatched. CDR3 in DNA: TGTGCCAGCAGTTGGGGTGGGACTAGCGGGGTCGCAACTGAGCAGTTCTTC. Encoded protein: CASSWGGTSGVATEQFF.

The chain links TRBV10-3 to TRBJ1-2; TRBD1 matches at 7 bases. V lost 0 bases, J lost 5 bases, and 9 bases stayed unmatched. CDR1 and CDR2 (germline): ENHRY, SYGVKD. The CDR3 is 16 residues long. CDR3 bases: TGTGCCATCAGTGAGTCGGGGGACAGCGAAAGTTATGGCTACACCTTC. Encoded protein: CAISESGDSESYGYTF.

CDR3 DNA: TGTGCCAGCAGTCACCGGACAGGGATGAACACTGAAGCTTTCTTT. It specifies CASSHRTGMNTEAFF. V and J are TRBV6-2 or TRBV6-3 and TRBJ1-1; 8 bases are shared with TRBD1. Germline V gene lookup returns CDR1 MNHEY and CDR2 SVGEGT. J gave up 0 bases and V 5 bases, and 5 bases lay outside the gene matches. CDR3 size: 15 residues.

V gene TRBV19 combines with J gene TRBJ1-6; D call uncertain. The CDR3 is 16 amino acids. V was clipped by 0 bases and J by 10 bases, with 16 bases between them. CDR1 is LNHDA, CDR2 SQIVND, per germline (reference sequence). The CDR3: CASSIDPFALGSPLHF. The CDR3 bases are TGTGCCAGTAGTATAGACCCCTTCGCTCTTGGATCACCCCTCCACTTT.

The CDR3 protein is CASSHRDRDFFEQYF. The CDR3 DNA follows: TGTGCCAGCAGCCACCGGGACAGGGATTTCTTCGAGCAGTACTTC. This rearrangement joins TRBV7-9 to TRBJ2-7, with 9 bases matching TRBD1. The ends lost 5 bases at V and 6 bases at J; junction bases unmatched: 11. CDR1 is SEHNR, CDR2 FQNEAQ, per germline (reference sequence). CDR3 length equals 15 residues.